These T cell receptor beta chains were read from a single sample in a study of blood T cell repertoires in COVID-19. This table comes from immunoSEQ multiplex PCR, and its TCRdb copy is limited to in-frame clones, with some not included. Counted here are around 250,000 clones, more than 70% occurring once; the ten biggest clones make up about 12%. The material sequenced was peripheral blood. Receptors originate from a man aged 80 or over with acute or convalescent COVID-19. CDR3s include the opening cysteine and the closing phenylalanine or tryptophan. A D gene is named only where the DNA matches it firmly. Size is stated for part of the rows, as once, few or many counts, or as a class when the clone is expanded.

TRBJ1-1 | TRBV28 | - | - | CASNVGSTEAFF | TGTGCCAGCAACGTGGGGAGCACTGAAGCTTTCTTT
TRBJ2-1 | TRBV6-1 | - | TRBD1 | CASSEFLWVGDRDDEQFF | TGTGCCAGCAGTGAATTTCTGTGGGTGGGTGACAGGGACGATGAGCAGTTCTTC
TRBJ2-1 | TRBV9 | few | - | CASSERVFFSNEQFF | TGTGCCAGCAGCGAGAGGGTTTTTTTTAGCAATGAGCAGTTCTTC
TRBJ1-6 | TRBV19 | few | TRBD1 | CASSTAGGGLGSPLHF | TGTGCCAGTAGTACGGCAGGGGGAGGCTTGGGATCACCCCTCCACTTT
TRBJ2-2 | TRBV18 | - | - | CASSPRSGKTGELFF | TGTGCCAGCTCACCACGTTCCGGGAAGACCGGGGAGCTGTTTTTT
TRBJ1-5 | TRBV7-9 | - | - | CAVSGPVGNRPQHF | TGTGCCGTCTCTGGGCCTGTGGGCAATCGGCCCCAGCATTTT
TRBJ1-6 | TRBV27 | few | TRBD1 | CASSGQGWNSPLHF | TGTGCCAGCAGTGGACAGGGTTGGAATTCACCCCTCCACTTT
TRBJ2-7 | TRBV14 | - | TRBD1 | CASSPWSGQGAWEQYF | TGTGCCAGCAGCCCCTGGTCGGGACAGGGGGCTTGGGAGCAGTACTTC
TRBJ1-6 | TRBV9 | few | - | CASSVRENPNSPLHF | TGTGCCAGCAGCGTACGGGAGAATCCGAATTCACCCCTCCACTTT
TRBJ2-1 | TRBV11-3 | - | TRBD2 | CASSFSSGRNEQFF | TGTGCCAGCAGCTTTTCTAGCGGGAGAAATGAGCAGTTCTTC
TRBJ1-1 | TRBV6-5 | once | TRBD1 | CASSTQGIRTTEAFF | TGTGCCAGCAGTACACAGGGGATCAGGACGACTGAAGCTTTCTTT
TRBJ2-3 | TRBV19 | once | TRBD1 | CASRNPRGQGPDTQYF | TGTGCCAGTAGAAACCCGAGGGGACAGGGGCCAGATACGCAGTATTTT
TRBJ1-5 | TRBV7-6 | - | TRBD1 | CASSLGTGKGNQPQHF | TGTGCCAGCAGTTTGGGGACAGGGAAGGGCAATCAGCCCCAGCATTTT
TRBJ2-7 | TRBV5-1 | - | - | CASSSDSLEYEQYF | TGCGCCAGCAGCTCGGACTCGCTTGAATACGAGCAGTACTTC
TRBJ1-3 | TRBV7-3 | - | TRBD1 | CASSSGGGIGNTIYF | TGTGCCAGCAGCTCTGGAGGGGGCATTGGAAACACCATATATTTT
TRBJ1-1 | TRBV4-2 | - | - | CASSRPGDNTEAFF | TGTGCCAGCAGCCGCCCAGGGGATAACACTGAAGCTTTCTTT
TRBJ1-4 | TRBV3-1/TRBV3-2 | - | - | CASSKDGATNEKLFF | TGTGCCAGCAGCAAAGACGGAGCAACTAATGAAAAACTGTTTTTT
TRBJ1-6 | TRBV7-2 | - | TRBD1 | CASSLSPGGVGSPLHF | TGTGCCAGCAGCTTATCTCCAGGGGGCGTTGGTTCACCCCTCCACTTT
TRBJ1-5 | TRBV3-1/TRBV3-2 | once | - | CASSQDVFGNQPQHF | TGTGCCAGCAGCCAAGACGTGTTCGGCAATCAGCCCCAGCATTTT
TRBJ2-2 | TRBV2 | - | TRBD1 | CASSRTGVTGELFF | TGTGCCAGCAGCAGGACAGGAGTCACCGGGGAGCTGTTTTTT
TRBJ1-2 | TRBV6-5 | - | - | CASSYSSQGGYTF | TGTGCCAGCAGTTACTCGAGTCAGGGGGGCTACACCTTC
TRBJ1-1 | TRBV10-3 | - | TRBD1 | CAIRRTGNTEAFF | TGTGCCATCAGAAGGACAGGGAACACTGAAGCTTTCTTT
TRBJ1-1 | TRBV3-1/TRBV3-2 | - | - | CASSFLGGGTEAFF | TGTGCCAGCAGCTTTCTGGGGGGTGGAACTGAAGCTTTCTTT
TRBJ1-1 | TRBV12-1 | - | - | CASSSRQAGPEAFF | TGTGCCAGCAGCTCCCGGCAGGCCGGTCCTGAAGCTTTCTTT
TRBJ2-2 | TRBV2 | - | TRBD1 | CASRGTVYTGELFF | TGTGCCAGCAGAGGGACAGTTTACACCGGGGAGCTGTTTTTT
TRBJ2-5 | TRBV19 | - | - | CASSIQGKGETQYF | TGTGCCAGTAGTATTCAGGGTAAGGGGGAGACCCAGTACTTC
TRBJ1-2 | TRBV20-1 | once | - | CSSGGTYGYTF | TGCAGCTCCGGGGGTACCTATGGCTACACCTTC
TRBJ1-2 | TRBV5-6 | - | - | CASTGGLYGYTF | TGTGCCAGCACGGGGGGTCTATATGGCTACACCTTC
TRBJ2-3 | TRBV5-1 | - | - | CASSLAGDTQYF | TGCGCCAGCAGCTTGGCCGGGGATACGCAGTATTTT
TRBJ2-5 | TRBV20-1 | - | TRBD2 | CSASTNPSGFYQETQYF | TGCAGTGCTAGTACCAACCCTAGCGGGTTTTACCAAGAGACCCAGTACTTC
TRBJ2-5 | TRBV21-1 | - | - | CASSKRSASGRRETQYF | TGTGCCAGCAGCAAAAGGTCGGCTAGCGGGAGACGAGAGACCCAGTACTTC
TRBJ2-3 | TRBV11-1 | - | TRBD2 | CASSPGLAGTDTQYF | TGTGCCAGCAGCCCAGGACTAGCGGGCACAGATACGCAGTATTTT
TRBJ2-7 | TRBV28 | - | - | CASSMSTGGSYEQYF | TGTGCCAGCAGTATGTCAACCGGCGGGTCCTACGAGCAGTACTTC
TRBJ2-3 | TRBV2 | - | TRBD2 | CASSLASGRSTDTQYF | TGTGCCAGCAGTCTCGCAAGCGGGAGGAGCACAGATACGCAGTATTTT
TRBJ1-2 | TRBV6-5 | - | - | CASHRAAAGGYGYTF | TGTGCCAGCCACCGGGCCGCGGCGGGTGGCTATGGCTACACCTTC
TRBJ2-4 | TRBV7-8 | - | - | CASSNQGGGKNIQYF | TGTGCCAGCAGCAACCAGGGAGGTGGCAAAAACATTCAGTACTTC
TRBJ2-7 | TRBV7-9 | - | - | CASSLDLGAGEQYF | TGTGCCAGCAGCTTAGATCTGGGGGCGGGTGAGCAGTACTTC
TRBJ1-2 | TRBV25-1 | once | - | CASSEPPGNYGYTF | TGTGCCAGCAGTGAACCCCCCGGTAACTATGGCTACACCTTC
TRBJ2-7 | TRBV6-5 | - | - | CASSSPRSNSGNEQYF | TGTGCCAGCAGTTCCCCTCGGTCTAATTCCGGGAACGAGCAGTACTTC